The T cell receptor beta chain under discussion was sequenced for a study of cytomegalovirus exposure and HLA in healthy donors. Notes on the study in general: It was 150 or so TCR beta chains that were listed as cytomegalovirus-associated. Immune exposure information comprised only CMV serostatus. In a later analysis, V- and J-gene trimming of beta chains associated with a DCLRE1C missense variant, replicated independently.

CDR3 length: 15 amino acids. Germline trimming cut 4 bases from V and 3 bases from J; bases unmatched to any gene: 10. In germline, CDR1 is SGHRS, CDR2 YFSETQ. The PCR used 60 Vbeta and 13 Jbeta primers. Clones were sequenced by immunoSEQ multiplex PCR, and TCRdb holds only the in-frame ones, with some missing. Listed are over 100,000 clones; over 1.5% falls within the top ten. Note on this clone: Antigen specificity is unknown.

Sequencing was done on a sample of PBMCs. The chain joins TRBV5-1 to TRBJ2-7, with 7 positions matching TRBD2. The TCR sequence derives from a woman aged 40 to 49 in good health and CMV-seropositive. The CDR3 loop is CASSPRVGGDYEQYF. The DNA of the CDR3 is TGCGCCAGCAGCCCCCGTGTGGGGGGGGACTACGAGCAGTACTTC.